Listed below are T cell receptor beta chains from one sample, sequenced in a study of blood T cell repertoires in COVID-19. Using immunoSEQ multiplex PCR, the repertoire was profiled, and TCRdb retains in-frame clones only, with some absent. This sample has some 290,000 clones, with roughly 90% found just once. The specimen was PBMCs or T cells enriched from blood (not recorded which). These receptors were collected from a woman in her twenties or thirties who had recovered from COVID-19. CDR3s include the opening cysteine and the closing phenylalanine or tryptophan. The order of the fields is D gene, J gene, V gene, clone size, CDR3 DNA, CDR3 protein. A D gene is named only where the DNA matches it firmly. Rows give clone size only sometimes, using once, few, many, or a class for an expanded clone.

D: -; J: TRBJ1-6; V: TRBV6-5; size: -; DNA: TGTGCCAGCAGTTCCCCTAACTATTCACCCCTCCACTTT; CDR3: CASSSPNYSPLHF
D: -; J: TRBJ2-5; V: TRBV7-9; size: -; DNA: TGTGCCAGCAGCTTAGGCGGTCTGAGGGAGACCCAGTACTTC; CDR3: CASSLGGLRETQYF
D: TRBD2; J: TRBJ2-2; V: TRBV4-3; size: once; DNA: TGCGCCAGCAGCTTGGGACTAGCGGTTAACACCGGGGAGCTGTTTTTT; CDR3: CASSLGLAVNTGELFF
D: -; J: TRBJ2-1; V: TRBV18; size: -; DNA: TGTGCCAGCTCACAATCGGACTCCACCTCGGGGGATGAGCAGTTCTTC; CDR3: CASSQSDSTSGDEQFF
D: -; J: TRBJ2-7; V: TRBV6-4; size: once; DNA: TGTGCCAGCAGTGACGAAAGAGGGAGACCCTTCGGAAACGAGCAGTACTTC; CDR3: CASSDERGRPFGNEQYF
D: -; J: TRBJ1-2; V: TRBV27; size: -; DNA: TGTGCCAGCAGGGCCCAGACGGGAGCTAACTATGGCTACACCTTC; CDR3: CASRAQTGANYGYTF
D: TRBD2; J: TRBJ2-1; V: TRBV7-9; size: once; DNA: TGTGCCAGCAGCTTAGTTGCAGCGGGGTACAATGAGCAGTTCTTC; CDR3: CASSLVAAGYNEQFF
D: -; J: TRBJ1-4; V: TRBV6-5; size: few; DNA: TGTGCCAGCAGTTATGAGAGGTCTAATGAAAAACTGTTTTTT; CDR3: CASSYERSNEKLFF
D: -; J: TRBJ1-2; V: TRBV29-1; size: -; DNA: TGCAGCGTTGAAGGCCTGAACAGCTATGGCTACACCTTC; CDR3: CSVEGLNSYGYTF
D: -; J: TRBJ1-1; V: TRBV7-9; size: -; DNA: TGTGCCAGCAGCACTCCGAGCGCCGGGGACAAGAACACTGAAGCTTTCTTT; CDR3: CASSTPSAGDKNTEAFF
D: TRBD1; J: TRBJ1-1; V: TRBV11-2; size: few; DNA: TGTGCCAGCAGCGGCGTGGGACAGGGTATGCTTAAGACTGAAGCTTTCTTT; CDR3: CASSGVGQGMLKTEAFF
D: TRBD1; J: TRBJ1-1; V: TRBV11-2; size: -; DNA: TGTGCCAGCAGCATACCCCCTTACAGGGGGCATCTGAACACTGAAGCTTTCTTT; CDR3: CASSIPPYRGHLNTEAFF
D: -; J: TRBJ2-1; V: TRBV10-3; size: -; DNA: TGTGCCATCAGTGACTTTGTATCCCCTATCAATGAGCAGTTCTTC; CDR3: CAISDFVSPINEQFF
D: TRBD2; J: TRBJ2-3; V: TRBV5-1; size: -; DNA: TGCGCCAGCTCATCGGGGGGTAGCACAGATACGCAGTATTTT; CDR3: CASSSGGSTDTQYF
D: TRBD2; J: TRBJ2-7; V: TRBV7-9; size: -; DNA: TGTGCCAGCACTCGGGGGGAAGAGCAGTACTTC; CDR3: CASTRGEEQYF
D: TRBD2; J: TRBJ2-1; V: TRBV10-1; size: -; DNA: TGCGCCAGCAGCTTCGAAGCGGGAGGTTTCAATGAGCAGTTCTTC; CDR3: CASSFEAGGFNEQFF
D: -; J: TRBJ1-2; V: TRBV10-3; size: -; DNA: TGTGCCATCAGTGAGGACTGGCGTTATGGCTACACCTTC; CDR3: CAISEDWRYGYTF
D: -; J: TRBJ1-6; V: TRBV12-5; size: -; DNA: TGTGCTAGTGGTTTGAACCCCATAACCCTAAATTCACCCCTCCACTTT; CDR3: CASGLNPITLNSPLHF
D: -; J: TRBJ2-5; V: TRBV28; size: -; DNA: TGTGCCAGCACTCCGGGAGCCCGGACCCAGTACTTC; CDR3: CASTPGARTQYF
D: TRBD1; J: TRBJ1-3; V: TRBV19; size: -; DNA: TGTGCCACCTCGGACAGGCCCGGCTCTGGAAACACCATATATTTT; CDR3: CATSDRPGSGNTIYF
D: TRBD2; J: TRBJ2-1; V: TRBV7-6; size: -; DNA: TGTGCCAGCAGCCCTGGACTAGCGGGAGGGATATCCTACAATGAGCAGTTCTTC; CDR3: CASSPGLAGGISYNEQFF
D: -; J: TRBJ2-2; V: TRBV19; size: -; DNA: TGTGCCAGTAGCCCCGGGACATCCACCGGGGAGCTGTTTTTT; CDR3: CASSPGTSTGELFF
D: TRBD1; J: TRBJ1-2; V: TRBV5-8; size: -; DNA: TGTGCCAGCAGCTTCTGGTCGGGACAGCTTTATTCGGGCTACACCTTC; CDR3: CASSFWSGQLYSGYTF
D: TRBD2; J: TRBJ2-1; V: TRBV9; size: -; DNA: TGTGCCAGCAGCGCTGCCCGACTAGCGGGAGTATCGGATGAGCAGTTCTTC; CDR3: CASSAARLAGVSDEQFF
D: TRBD1; J: TRBJ2-7; V: TRBV6-5; size: -; DNA: TGTGCCAGCAAGGAGCCTCGGGACAGGGGAGGCGAGCAGTACTTC; CDR3: CASKEPRDRGGEQYF
D: -; J: TRBJ2-3; V: TRBV7-9; size: few; DNA: TGTGCCAGCAGCTTAGCTGAGCGTCATACGCAGTATTTT; CDR3: CASSLAERHTQYF
D: -; J: TRBJ1-2; V: TRBV7-3; size: -; DNA: TGTGCCAGCAGCCCCGACAGTAACTATGGCTACACCTTC; CDR3: CASSPDSNYGYTF
D: -; J: TRBJ1-5; V: TRBV6-2/TRBV6-3; size: few; DNA: TGTGCCAGCAGCGGGGCAGTGAGCAATCAGCCCCAGCATTTT; CDR3: CASSGAVSNQPQHF
D: -; J: TRBJ2-7; V: TRBV30; size: -; DNA: TGTGCCCGAAATACTATCGACAGAGGTATACGAGTGCAGTACTTC; CDR3: CARNTIDRGIRVQYF
D: TRBD1; J: TRBJ2-6; V: TRBV28; size: -; DNA: TGTGCCAGCAGTTTTCCCCCGGGACAGGGGCATACTGGGGCCAACGTCCTGACTTTC; CDR3: CASSFPPGQGHTGANVLTF
D: -; J: TRBJ2-7; V: TRBV29-1; size: -; DNA: TGCAGCGTTGAACAGGGGGGACACTCCTACGAGCAGTACTTC; CDR3: CSVEQGGHSYEQYF
D: -; J: TRBJ2-1; V: TRBV6-5; size: -; DNA: TGTGCCAGCAGCCTTCTAGCGTTTAACTACAATGAGCAGTTCTTC; CDR3: CASSLLAFNYNEQFF
D: -; J: TRBJ2-1; V: TRBV27; size: -; DNA: TGTGCCAGCAGACGAGGAGTTAATGAGCAGTTCTTC; CDR3: CASRRGVNEQFF
D: TRBD2; J: TRBJ2-1; V: TRBV7-3; size: once; DNA: TGTGCCAGCGGAAGAGGGACTAGCGGGAGGTCTCCATACAATGAGCAGTTCTTC; CDR3: CASGRGTSGRSPYNEQFF
D: TRBD1; J: TRBJ1-2; V: TRBV2; size: -; DNA: TGTGCCAGCGGGACAGGGCCCTTAAACTATGGCTACACCTTC; CDR3: CASGTGPLNYGYTF
D: TRBD1; J: TRBJ1-3; V: TRBV28; size: -; DNA: TGTGCCAGCAGTATACCACGGGACAGCTCTGGAAACACCATATATTTT; CDR3: CASSIPRDSSGNTIYF
D: TRBD2; J: TRBJ2-7; V: TRBV6-5; size: -; DNA: TGTGCCAGCAGTTACTCGACTAGCGGGAGGGCCAGGGAGCAGTACTTC; CDR3: CASSYSTSGRAREQYF
D: -; J: TRBJ1-1; V: TRBV19; size: -; DNA: TGTGCCAGTAGTATTAGTACGAACACTGAAGCTTTCTTT; CDR3: CASSISTNTEAFF
D: -; J: TRBJ2-7; V: TRBV10-3; size: -; DNA: TGTGCCATCAGTGATAATAGAGGCGAGCAGTACTTC; CDR3: CAISDNRGEQYF
D: -; J: TRBJ2-3; V: TRBV7-9; size: -; DNA: TGTGCCAGCAGCTTTCAGATCACAGATACGCAGTATTTT; CDR3: CASSFQITDTQYF
D: -; J: TRBJ2-7; V: TRBV12-3/TRBV12-4; size: -; DNA: TGTGCCAGCAGTTTAATGACAGCCGACAAGCAGTACTTC; CDR3: CASSLMTADKQYF
D: -; J: TRBJ1-2; V: TRBV2; size: few; DNA: TGTGCCAGCAGTTCCCCGGACAGTAACTATGGCTACACCTTC; CDR3: CASSSPDSNYGYTF
D: TRBD2; J: TRBJ2-1; V: TRBV5-1; size: -; DNA: TGCGCCAGCAGTAAGGACCTAGCGGGAGGTGGGGATGAGCAGTTCTTC; CDR3: CASSKDLAGGGDEQFF
D: TRBD1; J: TRBJ1-1; V: TRBV4-1; size: -; DNA: TGCGCCAGCAGCCAGGGACAGCCCCTCGCTGAAGCTTTCTTT; CDR3: CASSQGQPLAEAFF